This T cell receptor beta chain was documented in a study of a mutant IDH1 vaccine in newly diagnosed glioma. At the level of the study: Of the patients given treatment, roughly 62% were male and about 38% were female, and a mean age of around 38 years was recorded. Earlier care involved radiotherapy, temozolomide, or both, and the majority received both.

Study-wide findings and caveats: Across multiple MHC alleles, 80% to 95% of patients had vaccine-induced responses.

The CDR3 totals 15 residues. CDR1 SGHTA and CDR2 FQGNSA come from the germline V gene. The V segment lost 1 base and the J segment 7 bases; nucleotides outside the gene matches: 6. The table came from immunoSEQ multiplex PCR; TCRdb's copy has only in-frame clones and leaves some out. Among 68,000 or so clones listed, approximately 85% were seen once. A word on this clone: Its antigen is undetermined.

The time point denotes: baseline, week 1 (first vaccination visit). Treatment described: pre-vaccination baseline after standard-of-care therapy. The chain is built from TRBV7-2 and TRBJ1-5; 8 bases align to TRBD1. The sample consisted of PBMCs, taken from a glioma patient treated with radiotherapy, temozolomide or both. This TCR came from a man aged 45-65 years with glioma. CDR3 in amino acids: CASSLDQGARQPQHF. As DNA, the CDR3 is TGTGCCAGCAGCTTAGACCAGGGGGCTAGGCAGCCCCAGCATTTT.